The next 29 T cell receptor beta chains were all read from a single sample in a study of T cell repertoires in cytomegalovirus infection (dated by TCRdb to about 2019). The treatment or condition label corresponds to: in vitro stimulation with specific CMV peptide epitopes to enrich CMV-specific T cells. TCRdb records Illumina HiSeq 1500 as the sequencer. The raw public data were reprocessed by TCRdb itself: fastp quality trimming at Q25, MiXCR clonotype calling, in-frame beta chains only. Merged by CDR3 protein, the rows form single entries marked with the most common genes and DNA. The sample includes 100,000 to 150,000 distinct CDR3 sequences, with more than 25% observed a single time. Around three fifths of the sample is taken by the ten largest. These TCRs' antigens remain unknown. Sequencing used CD8+ T cells from cultured PBMCs, obtained from culture after CMV antigen stimulation. All receptors come from a human donor in good health (CMV status not recorded). Some clones in this sample may be carry-over from other donors' samples.

In its sample, this clonotype was seen a few times. The V call is TRBV7-9, the J call TRBJ1-2; possibly TRBD1 for D (6 bases). V dropped 5 bases and J dropped 3 bases, with 16 bases sitting between them. The CDR3 length is 15 residues. Germline lookup yields CDR1 SEHNR and CDR2 FQNEAQ (reference sequence). CDR3 sequence: CASSPGAGAYYGYTF. The CDR3 DNA is TGTGCCAGCAGCCCCGGGGCAGGGGCCTACTATGGCTACACCTTC.

This clonotype was detected only a few times. This chain links TRBV7-6 with TRBJ1-4; D gene ambiguous. Germline CDR1 SGHVS, CDR2 FNYEAQ. Trimming shortened V by 1 base and J by 0 bases, and 18 bases separated the two germline ends. This CDR3 comprises 19 residues. The CDR3 DNA follows: TGTGCCAGCAGCTTAGAATTTGGAGGTTCACCCTCAACTAATGAAAAACTGTTTTTT. Protein product: CASSLEFGGSPSTNEKLFF.

The chain links TRBV28 to TRBJ2-3; possibly TRBD1 for D (6 bases). Germline assignment: CDR1 MDHEN and CDR2 SYDVKM. There are 13 residues in the CDR3. The V end was cut by 7 bases, the J end by 5 bases, with 13 bases between. In DNA, the CDR3 is TGTGCCAGCAATGAGGCAGGGGAAGATACGCAGTATTTT. This sequence encodes CASNEAGEDTQYF.

The table lists this clonotype with a few counts. V gene TRBV19 combines with J gene TRBJ1-1; no clear D gene. V was shortened by 3 bases and J by 5 bases, with 4 bases between the two germline ends. Germline V lookup: CDR1 LNHDA, CDR2 SQIVND (reference sequence). This CDR3 contains 11 residues. The CDR3, as DNA: TGTGCCAGTAGTATGACAACTGAAGCTTTCTTT. Protein sequence: CASSMTTEAFF.

This clonotype has ten or more counts. V usage is TRBV7-2 and J usage is TRBJ2-3; 9 bases are a match to TRBD2. Germline CDR1 and CDR2: SGHTA and FQGNSA. This CDR3 region has 15 residues. Losses at the gene ends were 0 bases for V and 4 bases for J; bases not matched to a gene: 2. The CDR3 bases are TGTGCCAGCAGCTTAGCTAGCGGGGGCGCAGATACGCAGTATTTT. Its protein product is CASSLASGGADTQYF. Using reference TRBV7-2 and TRBJ2-3 for the parts outside the CDR3, the full variable domain is GAGVSQSPSNKVTEKGKDVELRCDPISGHTALYWYRQSLGQGLEFLIYFQGNSAPDKSGLPSDRFSAERTGGSVSTLTIQRTQQEDSAVYLCASSLASGGADTQYFGPGTRLTVL.

This clonotype has at least ten counts. The chain's CDR3 is CASSLGGTYEQYF. Here the CDR3 DNA reads TGTGCCAGCAGCTTAGGGGGTACCTACGAGCAGTACTTC. The rearrangement uses TRBV7-6 and TRBJ2-7; D ambiguous. CDR1 is SGHVS, CDR2 FNYEAQ, per germline. This CDR3 region has 13 residues. Trimming removed 1 base from V and 2 bases from J, with 6 bases in between.

The chain carries TRBV4-3 and TRBJ2-7; D is unclear. The CDR3 is made up of 13 amino acids. Trimming left V 1 base short and J 3 bases short, with 7 bases between. CDR1 is LGHNA, CDR2 YSLEER, per germline. The CDR3 sequence: CASSQGVSYEQYF. The DNA of the CDR3 is TGCGCCAGCAGCCAAGGGGTGAGCTACGAGCAGTACTTC.

The rearrangement uses TRBV14 and TRBJ1-1; D gene ambiguous. The CDR3 is made up of 12 amino acids. The germline CDR1 and CDR2 sequences are SGHDN and FVKESK. Trimming removed 4 bases from V and 8 bases from J, with 11 bases in between. As DNA, the CDR3 is TGTGCCAGCAGCCTCCCGGGCCCCGAAGCTTTCTTT. Its translation is CASSLPGPEAFF.

This clonotype occurred a few times. The chain carries TRBV7-9 and TRBJ2-5; D not resolved. The V end was cut by 0 bases, the J end by 0 bases, with 5 bases between. This CDR3 spans 14 amino acids. The germline V gene has CDR1 SEHNR and CDR2 FQNEAQ (reference sequence). The CDR3 coding sequence is TGTGCCAGCAGCTTAGCGCCCGACCAAGAGACCCAGTACTTC. It translates to CASSLAPDQETQYF.

The genes are TRBV25-1 and TRBJ1-1; D gene uncertain. Between the trimmed V and J ends, which lost 3 bases and 5 bases, there was a span of 4 bases. Germline CDR1 and CDR2: MGHDK and SYGVNS. This CDR3 has 11 amino acids. CDR3 sequence: CASSDGTEAFF. CDR3 bases: TGTGCCAGCAGTGATGGTACTGAAGCTTTCTTT.

This clonotype came up a few times. The V and J genes are TRBV7-2 and TRBJ1-5; D not certain. Per the germline V gene, CDR1 is SGHTA and CDR2 is FQGNSA. The CDR3 has 14 residues. Trimming stripped 3 bases from V and 5 bases from J, with 11 bases between. The CDR3 loop is CASSFGQYHQPQHF. CDR3 coding DNA: TGTGCCAGCAGCTTTGGGCAGTATCATCAGCCCCAGCATTTT. The complete variable domain, with remaining parts taken from reference TRBV7-2 and TRBJ1-5, reads GAGVSQSPSNKVTEKGKDVELRCDPISGHTALYWYRQSLGQGLEFLIYFQGNSAPDKSGLPSDRFSAERTGGSVSTLTIQRTQQEDSAVYLCASSFGQYHQPQHFGDGTRLSIL.

The rearrangement links TRBV4-1 to TRBJ2-1, with 7 bases lining up with TRBD1. Germline V gene lookup returns CDR1 MGHRA and CDR2 YSYEKL. The ends lost 1 base at V and 5 bases at J; junction bases unmatched: 14. This CDR3 has 18 amino acids. The CDR3 here is CASSQVGVTGQINNEQFF. In DNA, the CDR3 is TGCGCCAGCAGCCAAGTTGGGGTGACAGGGCAGATAAACAATGAGCAGTTCTTC.

This clonotype was observed a handful of times. The chain links TRBV28 to TRBJ2-3; D is perhaps TRBD1 or TRBD2 (5 bases each). V lost 2 bases, J lost 4 bases, and 22 bases lay in between. The germline gives CDR1 MDHEN, CDR2 SYDVKM. The CDR3 contains 18 residues. CDR3 bases: TGTGCCAGCAGTTTAACCGATCAGGGTCGCGAGAGGGCAGATACGCAGTATTTT. It specifies CASSLTDQGRERADTQYF. The entire variable domain, with the rest obtained from reference TRBV28 and TRBJ2-3, is as follows: DVKVTQSSRYLVKRTGEKVFLECVQDMDHENMFWYRQDPGLGLRLIYFSYDVKMKEKGDIPEGYSVSREKKERFSLILESASTNQTSMYLCASSLTDQGRERADTQYFGPGTRLTVL.

The chain has TRBV7-2 and TRBJ2-5; D might be TRBD1 or TRBD2, each matching 5 bases. The germline V gene has CDR1 SGHTA and CDR2 FQGNSA. V gave up 4 bases and J gave up 5 bases, with 23 bases separating them. The CDR3 sequence is 17 residues long. CDR3 DNA sequence: TGTGCCAGCAGCTCCGTCACCGGGACCCCCATTGGGGAGACCCAGTACTTC. This encodes CASSSVTGTPIGETQYF. The whole variable domain, filled in from reference TRBV7-2 and TRBJ2-5, reads GAGVSQSPSNKVTEKGKDVELRCDPISGHTALYWYRQSLGQGLEFLIYFQGNSAPDKSGLPSDRFSAERTGGSVSTLTIQRTQQEDSAVYLCASSSVTGTPIGETQYFGPGTRLLVL.

This clonotype was observed a handful of times. The J gene is TRBJ2-7, the V gene TRBV27, with D possibly TRBD1 on 5 matching bases. CDR3 length equals 13 residues. Germline V CDR1 and CDR2: MNHEY, SMNVEV (reference sequence). V lost 5 bases to trimming and J lost 4 bases, with 12 bases between them. In DNA, the CDR3 is TGTGCCAGCAGTCCTATCGCAGGGTACGAGCAGTACTTC. Translated, it gives CASSPIAGYEQYF.

This sequence joins TRBV28 and TRBJ2-7, with TRBD1 matching 11 bases. The germline CDR1 and CDR2 sequences are MDHEN and SYDVKM. The CDR3 has 13 residues. V lost 8 bases and J lost 5; bases outside the gene matches: 5. CDR3 sequence (DNA): TGTGCCAGCGCCGGGACAGGGGGACACGAGCAGTACTTC. Translating it yields CASAGTGGHEQYF.

The chain joins TRBV11-2 to TRBJ2-7; maybe TRBD2 (6 bases). Deletions cut 4 bases from V and 5 bases from J, with 18 bases between. The CDR3 runs to 15 residues. Germline V gene sequence: CDR1 SGHAT, CDR2 FQNNGV. The CDR3 loop is CASSSRDGRPHEQYF. CDR3 in DNA: TGTGCCAGCAGCTCCCGGGACGGGAGACCCCACGAGCAGTACTTC.

This clonotype was detected ten times or more. This chain uses TRBV7-9 with TRBJ2-7, with D perhaps TRBD2 (5 bases). The CDR3 extends over 13 amino acids. Trimming stripped 5 bases from V and 2 bases from J, with 10 bases between. Per the germline V gene, CDR1 is SEHNR and CDR2 is FQNEAQ (reference sequence). CDR3 protein: CASSPETTYEQYF. The CDR3 coding sequence is TGTGCCAGCAGCCCAGAGACTACCTACGAGCAGTACTTC.

The table lists this clonotype with a few counts. The chain couples TRBV11-1 to TRBJ2-7, with D possibly matching TRBD1 (6 bases). Trimming took 4 bases from V and 2 from J, leaving 12 bases between them. Germline V CDR1 and CDR2: SGHAT, FQDESV (reference sequence). There are 14 residues in the CDR3. Here the CDR3 reads CASSSQGTPYEQYF. As DNA, the CDR3 is TGTGCCAGCAGCTCACAGGGCACCCCCTACGAGCAGTACTTC.

This clonotype turned up a few times. The rearrangement links TRBV15 to TRBJ2-1; D possibly corresponds to TRBD1 (6 bases). The germline CDR1 and CDR2 sequences are LNHNV and YYDKDF (reference sequence). The ends were cut back, 4 bases at V and 7 bases at J, with 20 bases in the middle. This CDR3 is built from 16 residues. The CDR3 protein is CATSTNRAPSLNEQFF. CDR3 bases: TGTGCCACCAGCACCAACAGGGCACCGAGCCTAAATGAGCAGTTCTTC.

The rearrangement joins TRBV7-6 to TRBJ2-2, with D maybe TRBD1 (5 bases). The V gene lost 1 base and the J gene lost 6 bases, with 12 bases spanning the gap. In germline, CDR1 is SGHVS, CDR2 FNYEAQ. The CDR3 loop spans 15 amino acids. CDR3 sequence reads: CASSLVSGASGELFF. DNA for the CDR3: TGTGCCAGCAGCTTAGTTTCTGGGGCTTCCGGGGAGCTGTTTTTT.

This clonotype has a handful of counts. The genes are TRBV19 and TRBJ1-2; D may be TRBD1 (5 bases). Trimming pared 3 bases from V and 8 bases from J, leaving 13 bases between. The CDR3 runs 13 residues. Germline V gene sequence: CDR1 LNHDA, CDR2 SQIVND (reference sequence). The DNA of the CDR3 is TGTGCCAGTAGTATCCCACCTAGGGACGGCTACACCTTC. Its translation: CASSIPPRDGYTF.

This clonotype was counted many times. The rearrangement links TRBV19 to TRBJ2-7; weak D call: TRBD1 (6 bases). This CDR3 spans 10 amino acids. The V gene's germline CDR1 is LNHDA and CDR2 SQIVND (reference sequence). V was cut by 6 bases and J by 6 bases, with 6 bases left in between. The CDR3 loop is CASRQGEQYF. CDR3 coding DNA: TGTGCCAGTAGACAGGGCGAGCAGTACTTC.

This clonotype appeared a few times. The chain carries TRBV13 and TRBJ2-1; 9 bases align to TRBD1. The CDR3 has 16 residues. Germline lookup yields CDR1 PRHDT and CDR2 FYEKMQ (reference sequence). Trimming cost V 5 bases and J 8 bases; bases outside gene matches: 13. This CDR3 reads CASSSSGQGGDHEQFF. As DNA, the CDR3 is TGTGCCAGCAGCAGTTCGGGACAGGGAGGTGATCATGAGCAGTTCTTC.

The table lists this clonotype with a few counts. CDR3 DNA: TGTGCCAGCAGGTGGGGAAGCGGGGCCAACACCGGGGAGCTGTTTTTT. Translated: CASRWGSGANTGELFF. J is TRBJ2-2 and V is TRBV11-2; 7 bases line up with TRBD2. The CDR3 has 16 residues. J was trimmed by 2 bases and V by 6 bases; bases with no gene match: 9. The germline V gene encodes CDR1 SGHAT and CDR2 FQNNGV. Full variable domain (rest looked up from reference TRBV11-2 and TRBJ2-2): EAGVAQSPRYKIIEKRQSVAFWCNPISGHATLYWYQQILGQGPKLLIQFQNNGVVDDSQLPKDRFSAERLKGVDSTLKIQPAKLEDSAVYLCASRWGSGANTGELFFGEGSRLTVL.

This clonotype came up many times. V gene TRBV7-2 combines with J gene TRBJ2-3; 9 nucleotides match TRBD2. Germline CDR1 reads SGHTA; CDR2 reads FQGNSA. J gave up 0 bases and V 1 base, and 5 bases lay outside the gene matches. The CDR3 runs to 17 residues. The CDR3, as DNA: TGTGCCAGCAGCTTAGTAGCGGGGGTATCTAGCACAGATACGCAGTATTTT. Amino acid sequence: CASSLVAGVSSTDTQYF.

CDR3 in DNA: TGTGCCAGCAGCTCAAACAGGCCGAGCTCCTATAATTCACCCCTCCACTTT. It encodes CASSSNRPSSYNSPLHF. The chain employs TRBV7-8 and TRBJ1-6, with D perhaps TRBD1 (5 bases). The ends were cut back, 4 bases at V and 0 bases at J, with 13 bases in the middle. Germline V gene sequence: CDR1 SGHVS, CDR2 FQNEAQ. CDR3 length: 17 amino acids.

The chain employs TRBV5-4 and TRBJ2-5, with D uncertain. Per the germline V gene, CDR1 is SGHNT and CDR2 is YYREEE (reference sequence). The CDR3 is 14 amino acids. Trimming removed 0 bases from V and 1 base from J, with 7 bases in between. CDR3 bases: TGTGCCAGCAGCTTGGGGCAGGCCCAAGAGACCCAGTACTTC. Its protein is CASSLGQAQETQYF.

The genes are TRBV4-1 and TRBJ2-1; D is uncertain. The CDR3 consists of 16 residues. V shed 0 bases and J shed 6 bases, with 15 bases lying between them. Per germline, CDR1 MGHRA and CDR2 YSYEKL. The CDR3 is CASSQDWKGRSNEQFF. For the CDR3, the DNA is TGCGCCAGCAGCCAAGATTGGAAGGGAAGGAGCAATGAGCAGTTCTTC.